These 21 T cell receptor beta chains share one sample of origin, sequenced in a study of low-dose radiotherapy and immunotherapy resistance in tumors. Time point here: after trial treatment. Treatment specified: LDRT plus nivolumab, ipilimumab, low-dose cyclophosphamide and aspirin (RACIN trial). TRAV- and TRBV-specific primers were used for first-strand cDNA, which covered alpha and beta chains. TCR amplification involved 20 to 25 PCR cycles with a constant-region primer and V-primer adapter. TCRdb redid the calling of the reads with MiXCR, one entry per CDR3 protein. The table records fewer than 110,000 distinct CDR3 sequences, under 25% of them present only once. This sample comprised PBMCs, obtained after low-dose radiotherapy plus immunotherapy. These receptors all stem from a male donor with prostate cancer.

This clonotype was recorded many times. This sequence joins TRBV20-1 and TRBJ2-7; no definite D call. The CDR3 totals 13 residues. Germline V gene sequence: CDR1 DFQATT, CDR2 SNEGSKA (reference sequence). Trimming took off 3 bases at V and 0 bases at J, with 9 bases between the two ends. In nucleotides, the CDR3 is TGCAGTGCTAGGGCACACAGCTCCTACGAGCAGTACTTC. It encodes CSARAHSSYEQYF.

This clonotype was recorded at least ten times. The chain joins TRBV7-8 to TRBJ1-5; D is perhaps TRBD1 (5 bases). CDR3 size: 16 residues. V was pared by 1 base and J by 1 base, with 11 bases between. The germline gives CDR1 SGHVS, CDR2 FQNEAQ. The CDR3 DNA reads as TGTGCCAGCAGCTTAGGGGGACGGACCAGCAATCAGCCCCAGCATTTT. Amino acid sequence: CASSLGGRTSNQPQHF.

In this sample, this clonotype turned up many times. The rearrangement uses TRBV11-3 and TRBJ2-1; the match to TRBD2 covers 8 bases. The trim removed 5 bases at V and 10 bases at J, leaving 7 bases unmatched. From germline, CDR1 is SGHNT and CDR2 YENEEA. The CDR3 length is 13 residues. The chain's CDR3 is CASSNTGGQEQFF. DNA of the CDR3: TGTGCCAGCAGCAATACGGGGGGGCAGGAGCAGTTCTTC. Full variable domain (remainder filled in from reference TRBV11-3 and TRBJ2-1): EAGVVQSPRYKIIEKKQPVAFWCNPISGHNTLYWYLQNLGQGPELLIRYENEEAVDDSQLPKDRFSAERLKGVDSTLKIQPAELGDSAVYLCASSNTGGQEQFFGPGTRLTVL.

This clonotype appeared many times. V and J are TRBV6-5 and TRBJ2-2; D possibly corresponds to TRBD2 (5 bases). V lost 5 bases to trimming and J lost 4 bases, with 8 bases between them. Germline V lookup: CDR1 MNHEY, CDR2 SVGAGI. The CDR3 is made up of 13 amino acids. The CDR3 bases are TGTGCCAGCAGTGACTATACCACCGGGGAGCTGTTTTTT. As protein: CASSDYTTGELFF.

This clonotype was seen repeatedly, ten times or more. V usage is TRBV29-1 and J usage is TRBJ2-7; TRBD2 might be the D (6 bases). In germline, CDR1 is SQVTM, CDR2 ANQGSEA. Trimming took 3 bases from V and 3 from J, leaving 9 bases between them. The CDR3 covers 12 residues. CDR3 sequence reads: CSVETRRYEQYF. For the CDR3, the DNA is TGCAGCGTTGAGACTAGGCGCTACGAGCAGTACTTC.

The chain links TRBV20-1 to TRBJ2-1, with D tentatively TRBD1 or TRBD2 (5 bases each). Per germline, CDR1 DFQATT and CDR2 SNEGSKA (reference sequence). The CDR3 runs to 12 residues. V lost 0 bases to trimming and J lost 12 bases, with 12 bases between them. CDR3 loop: CSAREFMGTQFF. As DNA, the CDR3 is TGCAGTGCTAGAGAATTCATGGGGACGCAGTTCTTC.

This clonotype was detected many times. The chain is built from TRBV12-5 and TRBJ1-1; maybe TRBD1 (6 bases). The ends were cut back, 4 bases at V and 11 bases at J, with 14 bases in the middle. Germline values: CDR1 LGHNT, CDR2 FRNRAP. This CDR3 comprises 12 residues. The CDR3 DNA sequence: TGTGCTAGTGGTTCACTCAGGGGTTCGGCTTTCTTT. This translates into CASGSLRGSAFF. Combining the CDR3 with reference TRBV12-5 and TRBJ1-1 gives the whole variable domain DARVTQTPRHKVTEMGQEVTMRCQPILGHNTVFWYRQTMMQGLELLAYFRNRAPLDDSGMPKDRFSAEMPDATLATLKIQPSEPRDSAVYFCASGSLRGSAFFGQGTRLTVV.

As for this clonotype: A much more abundant neighbour one base away suggests this may be a read error. This chain links TRBV12-3 or TRBV12-4 with TRBJ2-7, with D unresolved. The CDR3 is made up of 13 amino acids. Trimming shortened V by 3 bases and J by 7 bases, and 13 bases separated the two germline ends. CDR3: CASSFIPYNEQYF. CDR3 nucleotides: TGTGCCAGCAGTTTTATACCCTACAATGAGCAGTACTTC.

This clonotype came up many times. CDR3 DNA: TGTGCCAGCAGCGCCGGAGCCGGCGAGCAGTTCTTC. Protein product: CASSAGAGEQFF. The chain recombines TRBV9 with TRBJ2-1; no clear D gene. Germline V gene lookup returns CDR1 SGDLS and CDR2 YYNGEE. The CDR3 consists of 12 residues. Trimming cost V 3 bases and J 10 bases, with 11 bases left between them.

In its sample, this clonotype was seen many times. This chain joins TRBV7-6 and TRBJ2-7, with 8 bases aligning to TRBD2. The ends lost 1 base at V and 1 base at J; junction bases unmatched: 6. CDR1 SGHVS and CDR2 FNYEAQ come from the germline V gene. This CDR3 spans 16 amino acids. The CDR3 nucleotides are TGTGCCAGCAGCTTAGAGGTTGCGGGGGGATCCTACGAGCAGTACTTC. Amino acid sequence: CASSLEVAGGSYEQYF.

This clonotype was observed a handful of times. The rearrangement uses TRBV7-6 and TRBJ2-3, with 10 bases identical to TRBD1. Germline assignment: CDR1 SGHVS and CDR2 FNYEAQ. CDR3 length equals 15 residues. Trimming removed 6 bases from V and 4 bases from J; junction bases left unmatched: 7. As DNA, the CDR3 is TGTGCCAGCAGATCTGGGACAGGGGACGCAGATACGCAGTATTTT. Translating gives CASRSGTGDADTQYF.

This clonotype was detected ten times or more. This chain uses TRBV7-6 with TRBJ2-7, with a possible D match to TRBD1 (6 bases). Germline values: CDR1 SGHVS, CDR2 FNYEAQ. Trimming left V 5 bases short and J 0 bases short, with 17 bases between. This CDR3 is built from 16 residues. CDR3: CASSPRTADSSYEQYF. In DNA, the CDR3 is TGTGCCAGCAGCCCCCGGACAGCCGATAGCTCCTACGAGCAGTACTTC.

This clonotype was found many times. V gene TRBV12-3 or TRBV12-4 combines with J gene TRBJ2-7; the match to TRBD1 covers 10 bases. The J segment lost 3 bases and the V segment lost 7 bases, leaving 9 bases of the junction unmatched. The CDR3 spans 15 residues. The CDR3 reads CASTPGQGTIYEQYF. CDR3 nucleotides: TGTGCCAGCACCCCGGGACAGGGGACTATCTACGAGCAGTACTTC.

The gene calls are TRBV6-1 and TRBJ2-3; 14 nucleotides match TRBD2. With 6 bases clipped from V and 6 bases from J, the junction kept 5 bases outside the gene matches. Germline assignment: CDR1 MNHNS and CDR2 SASEGT. The CDR3 sequence is 15 residues long. The CDR3 loop reads CASSRLAGGGDTQYF. DNA for the CDR3: TGTGCCAGCAGCCGACTAGCGGGAGGGGGCGATACGCAGTATTTT.

This clonotype appeared many times. The rearrangement uses TRBV6-1 and TRBJ1-2; 9 bases fit TRBD1. This CDR3 comprises 15 residues. V was pared by 6 bases and J by 6 bases, with 11 bases of the junction left unmatched. Germline CDR1 is MNHNS and CDR2 is SASEGT. CDR3 amino acids: CASSETTGGGDGYTF. Here the CDR3 DNA reads TGTGCCAGCAGCGAAACCACAGGGGGCGGAGATGGCTACACCTTC.

This clonotype has a count of ten or more. The CDR3 reads CASSEAAAYEQYF. The CDR3 coding sequence is TGCGCCAGCAGTGAGGCAGCTGCCTACGAGCAGTACTTC. The V and J genes are TRBV10-1 and TRBJ2-7; D unresolved. CDR1 and CDR2 (germline): WNHNN, SYGVQD (reference sequence). With 2 bases removed from V and 2 bases from J, the gap between germline ends came to 7 bases. The CDR3 totals 13 residues.

The rearrangement links TRBV30 to TRBJ2-3; perhaps TRBD2 as D (6 bases). CDR1 and CDR2 from the germline V gene are GTSNPN and SVGIG (reference sequence). There are 14 residues in the CDR3. The V and J ends lost 3 bases and 2 bases respectively, with 12 bases between them. This CDR3 is CAWSRGLVTDTQYF. CDR3 bases: TGTGCCTGGAGCCGGGGACTTGTCACAGATACGCAGTATTTT.

This clonotype was detected many times. The rearrangement uses TRBV5-6 and TRBJ2-7; 10 bases align to TRBD1. V lost 4 bases and J lost 0; bases outside the gene matches: 10. The germline gives CDR1 SGHDT, CDR2 YYEEEE. This CDR3 is 17 amino acids long. The CDR3 sequence: CASSSPWRTGGSYEQYF. The CDR3 DNA sequence: TGTGCCAGCAGCAGCCCCTGGAGGACAGGGGGCTCCTACGAGCAGTACTTC.

This clonotype was seen ten or more times. The J gene is TRBJ2-5, the V gene TRBV6-6, with D unclear. Between the trimmed V and J ends, which lost 8 bases and 1 base, there was a span of 5 bases. The CDR3 loop spans 11 amino acids. CDR1 is MNHNY, CDR2 SVGAGI, per germline (reference sequence). CDR3 in DNA: TGTGCCAGCGGTAGCCAAGAGACCCAGTACTTC. Amino acids: CASGSQETQYF.

This clonotype has at least ten counts. The chain recombines TRBV6-2 or TRBV6-3 with TRBJ1-4; D call uncertain. Germline CDR1 MNHEY, CDR2 SVGEGT. This CDR3 has 11 amino acids. The V and J ends lost 2 bases and 11 bases respectively, with 6 bases between them. The CDR3 region has the DNA TGTGCCAGCAGTTACGAACAGAAACTGTTTTTT. Translating gives CASSYEQKLFF.

The chain employs TRBV7-1 and TRBJ2-6; unclear D gene. TRBV7-1 is placed among ORFs of uncertain function. The germline V and J ends were trimmed by 2 bases and 4 bases, with 9 bases remaining between them. The CDR3 sequence is 15 residues long. CDR3 in amino acids: CASSSLGSGANVLTF. The DNA of the CDR3 is TGTGCCAGCAGCTCACTGGGGTCCGGGGCCAACGTCCTGACTTTC.